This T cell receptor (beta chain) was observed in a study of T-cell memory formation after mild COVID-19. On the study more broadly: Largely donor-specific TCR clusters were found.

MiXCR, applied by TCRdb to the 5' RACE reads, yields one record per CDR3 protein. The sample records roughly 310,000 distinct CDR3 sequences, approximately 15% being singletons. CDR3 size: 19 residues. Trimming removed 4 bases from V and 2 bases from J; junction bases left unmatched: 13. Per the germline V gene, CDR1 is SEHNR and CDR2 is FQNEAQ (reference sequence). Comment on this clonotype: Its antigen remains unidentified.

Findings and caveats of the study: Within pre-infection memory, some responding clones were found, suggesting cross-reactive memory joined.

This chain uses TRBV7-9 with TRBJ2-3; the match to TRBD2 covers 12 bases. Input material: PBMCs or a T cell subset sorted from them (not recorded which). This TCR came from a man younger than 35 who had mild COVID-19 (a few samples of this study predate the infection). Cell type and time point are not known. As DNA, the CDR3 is TGTGCCAGCAGCTCTCGATGGGGACTAGCGGGCGGGGTCACAGATACGCAGTATTTT. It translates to CASSSRWGLAGGVTDTQYF.